A single sample gave rise to the 23 T cell receptor beta chains below, sequenced in a study of T cell responses to AZD1222 COVID-19 vaccine. Profiled with immunoSEQ multiplex PCR; TCRdb holds only in-frame clones, not every one. Of 100,000 to 150,000 clones listed, 80% to 90% are singletons. The sequencing used peripheral blood, collected on day 0 of AZD1222 vaccination. The receptors here all came from an adult in good health.

V and J are TRBV28 and TRBJ2-7, with TRBD1 identical over 7 bases. Germline assignment: CDR1 MDHEN and CDR2 SYDVKM. J gave up 6 bases and V 8 bases, and 13 bases lay outside the gene matches. The CDR3 contains 14 residues. DNA of the CDR3: TGTGCCAGCTGGGCACAGGGGCTCGCGACCGAGCAGTACTTC. Protein: CASWAQGLATEQYF.

V gene TRBV10-2 combines with J gene TRBJ2-5; TRBD2 matches at 16 bases. Germline lookup yields CDR1 WSHSY and CDR2 SAAADI. J lost 5 bases, V lost 3 bases, and 15 bases had no gene match. The CDR3 has 20 residues. CDR3 DNA sequence: TGCGCCAGCAGTGAACATCCCGGGACTAGCGGGGGGGCCGGAGGGGAGACCCAGTACTTC. Translated: CASSEHPGTSGGAGGETQYF.

The V gene is TRBV6-1, the J gene TRBJ2-5; perhaps TRBD1 as D (5 bases). The germline V gene encodes CDR1 MNHNS and CDR2 SASEGT. V was shortened by 0 bases and J by 5 bases, with 10 bases between the two germline ends. CDR3 length: 14 amino acids. DNA for the CDR3: TGTGCCAGCAGTGAAGCAGGGGCGCGGGAGACCCAGTACTTC. Translation gives CASSEAGARETQYF.

This chain connects TRBV6-5 to TRBJ2-3, with a weak D call TRBD2 (6 bases). In germline, CDR1 is MNHEY, CDR2 SVGAGI. V was trimmed by 6 bases and J by 4 bases, leaving 11 bases between them. The CDR3 extends over 13 amino acids. CDR3 residues: CASRRAGPDTQYF. In DNA, the CDR3 is TGTGCCAGCAGGCGGGCGGGACCAGATACGCAGTATTTT.

V is TRBV6-5 and J is TRBJ2-3, with TRBD1 identical over 10 bases. Germline-derived CDR1 and CDR2 are MNHEY and SVGAGI. CDR3 size: 16 residues. Trimming at V came to 2 bases and at J to 2 bases, leaving 4 bases not matched to a gene. This CDR3 is CASSYGQGGPTDTQYF. DNA for the CDR3: TGTGCCAGCAGTTACGGACAGGGGGGCCCCACAGATACGCAGTATTTT.

CDR3 sequence: CASSPGKGKVDEQFF. The CDR3, as DNA: TGCGCCAGCAGCCCCGGTAAGGGAAAAGTGGATGAGCAGTTCTTC. The chain links TRBV5-1 to TRBJ2-1; D uncertain. The germline CDR1 and CDR2 sequences are SGHRS and YFSETQ. The ends were cut back, 4 bases at V and 8 bases at J, with 19 bases in the middle. The length of the CDR3 is 15 residues.

The rearrangement links TRBV4-1 to TRBJ2-5; 7 bases line up with TRBD2. The germline V gene has CDR1 MGHRA and CDR2 YSYEKL. This CDR3 region has 17 residues. The V gene end was trimmed by 0 bases and the J gene end by 3 bases; junction bases not matched to a gene: 10. The CDR3 spells CASSQDRGTTVEETQYF. The DNA for the CDR3 is TGCGCCAGCAGCCAAGATCGCGGGACTACCGTGGAAGAGACCCAGTACTTC.

The chain uses TRBV6-5 and TRBJ1-1, with TRBD1 as a possible D gene (5 bases). V was trimmed by 4 bases and J by 1 base, leaving 16 bases between them. This CDR3 is 16 amino acids long. Germline lookup yields CDR1 MNHEY and CDR2 SVGAGI. CDR3 sequence: CASSFVSFGGNTEAFF. For the CDR3, the DNA is TGTGCCAGCAGTTTCGTCTCGTTCGGGGGGAACACTGAAGCTTTCTTT.

This rearrangement joins TRBV7-8 to TRBJ2-3; 10 bases align to TRBD2. CDR1 and CDR2 (germline): SGHVS, FQNEAQ. The CDR3 spans 16 residues. With 4 bases clipped from V and 0 bases from J, the junction kept 4 bases outside the gene matches. CDR3 in DNA: TGTGCCAGCAGCTCCTCTAGCGGGAGAAGCACAGATACGCAGTATTTT. This sequence encodes CASSSSSGRSTDTQYF.

This clone came up a few times. The chain's CDR3 is CASSRTRDRGDQPQHF. CDR3 DNA: TGTGCCAGCAGTCGGACCCGGGACAGGGGCGATCAGCCCCAGCATTTT. The rearrangement joins TRBV6-6 to TRBJ1-5; the match to TRBD1 covers 10 bases. V gave up 5 bases and J gave up 5 bases; unmatched junction bases: 9. The V gene's germline CDR1 is MNHNY and CDR2 SVGAGI (reference sequence). The CDR3 spans 16 residues.

The gene calls are TRBV19 and TRBJ1-5; 7 bases fit TRBD1. Germline CDR1 reads LNHDA; CDR2 reads SQIVND (reference sequence). V lost 5 bases, J lost 0 bases, and 16 bases stayed unmatched. The CDR3 covers 19 residues. The CDR3 bases are TGTGCCAGTAGTCCGGGACAGTTTTTCTCTACTCATAGCAATCAGCCCCAGCATTTT. Its protein is CASSPGQFFSTHSNQPQHF.

This chain joins TRBV19 and TRBJ1-1, with 7 bases identical to TRBD1. The CDR3 has 16 residues. The V segment lost 4 bases and the J segment 0 bases; nucleotides outside the gene matches: 8. Germline V lookup: CDR1 LNHDA, CDR2 SQIVND (reference sequence). As DNA, the CDR3 is TGTGCCAGTAGTAAGGCAGGGGGGAATATGAACACTGAAGCTTTCTTT. Translation gives CASSKAGGNMNTEAFF.

The chain carries TRBV6-2 or TRBV6-3 and TRBJ2-2; D is undetermined. The CDR3 is made up of 11 amino acids. The germline V gene encodes CDR1 MNHEY and CDR2 SVGEGT. Trimming removed 5 bases from V and 8 bases from J, with 6 bases in between. The DNA for the CDR3 is TGTGCCAGCAGTGGTATAGGGGAGCTGTTTTTT. This encodes CASSGIGELFF.

The CDR3 loop reads CASSSYREHSNQPQHF. In DNA form, the CDR3 reads TGTGCCAGCAGTTCCTACAGGGAGCATAGCAATCAGCCCCAGCATTTT. The rearrangement links TRBV6-5 to TRBJ1-5; tentative D call: TRBD1 (6 bases). The length of the CDR3 is 16 residues. Germline assignment: CDR1 MNHEY and CDR2 SVGAGI. Trimming pared 4 bases from V and 0 bases from J, leaving 13 bases between.

This rearrangement joins TRBV27 to TRBJ2-7; possibly TRBD1 for D (5 bases). Trimming took off 6 bases at V and 0 bases at J, with 9 bases between the two ends. This CDR3 is built from 13 residues. Per the germline V gene, CDR1 is MNHEY and CDR2 is SMNVEV (reference sequence). In DNA form, the CDR3 reads TGTGCCAGCAGGCTACAGGACTCCTACGAGCAGTACTTC. It translates to CASRLQDSYEQYF.

V usage is TRBV19 and J usage is TRBJ2-6, with a weak D call TRBD2 (5 bases). Germline V gives CDR1 LNHDA, CDR2 SQIVND (reference sequence). V was cut by 4 bases and J by 0 bases, with 7 bases left in between. The CDR3 covers 15 residues. CDR3 sequence: CASSSRGSGANVLTF. The CDR3 DNA follows: TGTGCCAGTAGTAGCCGGGGCTCTGGGGCCAACGTCCTGACTTTC. Full variable domain (rest looked up from reference TRBV19 and TRBJ2-6): DGGITQSPKYLFRKEGQNVTLSCEQNLNHDAMYWYRQDPGQGLRLIYYSQIVNDFQKGDIAEGYSVSREKKESFPLTVTSAQKNPTAFYLCASSSRGSGANVLTFGAGSRLTVL.

The chain is built from TRBV5-1 and TRBJ2-5; D perhaps matches TRBD1 (6 bases). Trimming shortened V by 0 bases and J by 5 bases, and 14 bases separated the two germline ends. The CDR3 is made up of 15 amino acids. Looked up from germline, CDR1 is SGHRS and CDR2 is YFSETQ. CDR3 DNA sequence: TGCGCCAGCAGCTTGGTCCGCGGGCAGGGGGAGACCCAGTACTTC. Protein sequence: CASSLVRGQGETQYF.

The V gene is TRBV7-3, the J gene TRBJ2-2; D call uncertain. Trimming removed 5 bases from V and 5 bases from J, with 9 bases in between. This CDR3 is built from 13 residues. Per the germline V gene, CDR1 is SGHTA and CDR2 is FQGTGA. DNA for the CDR3: TGTGCCAGCAGCCCCTCCCATACCGGGGAGCTGTTTTTT. It translates to CASSPSHTGELFF. Looking up the rest from reference TRBV7-3 and TRBJ2-2 gives the full variable domain: GAGVSQTPSNKVTEKGKYVELRCDPISGHTALYWYRQSLGQGPEFLIYFQGTGAADDSGLPNDRFFAVRPEGSVSTLKIQRTERGDSAVYLCASSPSHTGELFFGEGSRLTVL.

V is TRBV2 and J is TRBJ1-5; 9 nucleotides align to TRBD1. Trimming took 2 bases from V and 4 from J; bases not matched to a gene: 6. CDR1 and CDR2 (germline): SNHLY, FYNNEI. This CDR3 comprises 16 residues. The CDR3 is CASSEFGQGLNQPQHF. In nucleotides, the CDR3 is TGTGCCAGCAGTGAATTTGGACAGGGGTTAAATCAGCCCCAGCATTTT.

V gene TRBV5-8 combines with J gene TRBJ1-1; D ambiguous. The V gene's germline CDR1 is SGHTS and CDR2 YDEGEE. This CDR3 is built from 13 residues. Trimming removed 5 bases at V and 1 base at J, with 9 bases between. The CDR3 DNA follows: TGTGCCAGCAGGGCGCGCAGGAACACTGAAGCTTTCTTT. Encoded protein: CASRARRNTEAFF.

V gene TRBV10-1 combines with J gene TRBJ2-5; D is undetermined. The CDR3 consists of 12 residues. CDR1 and CDR2 (germline): WNHNN, SYGVQD (reference sequence). The V and J ends lost 0 bases and 7 bases respectively, with 6 bases between them. The CDR3 DNA reads TGCGCCAGCAGTGAGTCATTGGGGACCCAGTACTTC. Residues: CASSESLGTQYF.

The chain couples TRBV28 to TRBJ1-5; 8 bases agree with TRBD1. V was clipped by 6 bases and J by 5 bases; unmatched bases: 15. The CDR3 spans 17 residues. In germline, CDR1 is MDHEN, CDR2 SYDVKM. CDR3 residues: CASSPRQGLAAYQPQHF. The CDR3 DNA sequence: TGTGCCAGCAGCCCTAGACAGGGGTTGGCCGCTTATCAGCCCCAGCATTTT.

The V gene is TRBV7-9, the J gene TRBJ2-7; D not certain. The CDR3 loop spans 14 amino acids. The V end was cut by 2 bases, the J end by 0 bases, with 8 bases between. Germline CDR1 reads SEHNR; CDR2 reads FQNEAQ (reference sequence). The CDR3 DNA reads TGTGCCAGCAGCTTATCGAGCTACTCCTACGAGCAGTACTTC. Protein: CASSLSSYSYEQYF.